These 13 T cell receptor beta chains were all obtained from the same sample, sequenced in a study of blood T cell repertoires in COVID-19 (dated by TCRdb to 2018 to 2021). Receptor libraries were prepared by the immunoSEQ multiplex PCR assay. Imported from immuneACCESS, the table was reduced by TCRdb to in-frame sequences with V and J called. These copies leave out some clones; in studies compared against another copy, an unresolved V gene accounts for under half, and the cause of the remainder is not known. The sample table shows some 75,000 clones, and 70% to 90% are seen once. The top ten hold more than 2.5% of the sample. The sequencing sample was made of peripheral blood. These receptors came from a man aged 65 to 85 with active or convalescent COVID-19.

The CDR3 DNA is TGTGCCAGCAGCTTAACCCGGACAGAAGCTTTCTTT. Residues: CASSLTRTEAFF. This rearrangement joins TRBV11-2 to TRBJ1-1; possibly TRBD1 for D (5 bases). There are 12 residues in the CDR3. Germline loops: CDR1 SGHAT, CDR2 FQNNGV. V lost 2 bases and J 8 bases, leaving 9 bases between the germline ends.

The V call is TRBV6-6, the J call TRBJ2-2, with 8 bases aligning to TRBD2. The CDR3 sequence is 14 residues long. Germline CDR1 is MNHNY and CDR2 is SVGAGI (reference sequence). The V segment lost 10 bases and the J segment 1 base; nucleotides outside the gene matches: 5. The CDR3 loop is CAISGGMNTGELFF. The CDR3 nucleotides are TGTGCCATCTCGGGGGGGATGAACACCGGGGAGCTGTTTTTT.

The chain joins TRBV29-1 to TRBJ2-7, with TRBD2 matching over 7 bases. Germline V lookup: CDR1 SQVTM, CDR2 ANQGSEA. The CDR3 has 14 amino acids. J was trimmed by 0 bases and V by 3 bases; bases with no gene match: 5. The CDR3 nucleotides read TGCAGCGTTGACCAAAGCGGGAACTCCTACGAGCAGTACTTC. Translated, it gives CSVDQSGNSYEQYF.

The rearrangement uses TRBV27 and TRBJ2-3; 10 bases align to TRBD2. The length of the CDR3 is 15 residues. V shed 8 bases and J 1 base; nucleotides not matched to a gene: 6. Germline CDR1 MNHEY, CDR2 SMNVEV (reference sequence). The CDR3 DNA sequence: TGTGCCAGCGCGCTACTAGCGGGGCGCACAGATACGCAGTATTTT. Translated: CASALLAGRTDTQYF.

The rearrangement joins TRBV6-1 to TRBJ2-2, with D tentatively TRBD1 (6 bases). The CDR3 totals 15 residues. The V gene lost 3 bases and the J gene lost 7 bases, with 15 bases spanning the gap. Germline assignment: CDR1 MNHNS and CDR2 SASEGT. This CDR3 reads CASSERGLRVGELFF. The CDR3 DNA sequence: TGTGCCAGCAGTGAGAGGGGGTTGCGGGTCGGGGAGCTGTTTTTT.

This chain's CDR3 is CASSWGGLANEQYF. The CDR3 DNA reads TGTGCCAGCAGCTGGGGGGGACTAGCGAATGAGCAGTACTTC. The chain links TRBV11-3 to TRBJ2-7; 10 nucleotides match TRBD2. The junction had 7 bases not matched to a gene; V was cut back by 4 bases and J by 7 bases. Germline V gives CDR1 SGHNT, CDR2 YENEEA. The CDR3 has 14 residues.

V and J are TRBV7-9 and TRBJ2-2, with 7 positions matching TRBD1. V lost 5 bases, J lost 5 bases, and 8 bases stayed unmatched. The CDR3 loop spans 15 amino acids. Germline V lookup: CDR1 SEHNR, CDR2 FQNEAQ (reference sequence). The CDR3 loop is CASSPRQGKTGELFF. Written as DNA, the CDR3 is TGTGCCAGCAGCCCGCGACAGGGAAAGACCGGGGAGCTGTTTTTT.

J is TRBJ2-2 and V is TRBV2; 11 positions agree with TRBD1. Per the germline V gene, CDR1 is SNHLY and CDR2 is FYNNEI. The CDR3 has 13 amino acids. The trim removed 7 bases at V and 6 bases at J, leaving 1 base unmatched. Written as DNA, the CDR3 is TGTGCCAGCAAGGGACAGGGGGCCGGGGAGCTGTTTTTT. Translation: CASKGQGAGELFF.

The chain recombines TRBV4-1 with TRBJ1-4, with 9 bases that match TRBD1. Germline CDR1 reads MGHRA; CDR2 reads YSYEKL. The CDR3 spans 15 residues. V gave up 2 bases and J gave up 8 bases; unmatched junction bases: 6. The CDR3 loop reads CASSQPGQGNEKLFF. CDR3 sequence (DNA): TGCGCCAGCAGCCAACCGGGACAGGGAAACGAAAAACTGTTTTTT.

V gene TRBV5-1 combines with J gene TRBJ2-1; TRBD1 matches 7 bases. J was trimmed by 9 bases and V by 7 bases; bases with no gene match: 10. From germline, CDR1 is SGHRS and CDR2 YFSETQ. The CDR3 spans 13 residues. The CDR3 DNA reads TGCGCCAGCGGGACAGACACTGGGGGTGAGCAGTTCTTC. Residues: CASGTDTGGEQFF.

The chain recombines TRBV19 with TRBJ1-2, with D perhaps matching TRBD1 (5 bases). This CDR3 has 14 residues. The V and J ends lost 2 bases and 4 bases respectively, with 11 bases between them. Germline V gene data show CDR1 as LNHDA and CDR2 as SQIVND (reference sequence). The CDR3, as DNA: TGTGCCAGTAGTATACCAGCCAGGGCCTATGGCTACACCTTC. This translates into CASSIPARAYGYTF.

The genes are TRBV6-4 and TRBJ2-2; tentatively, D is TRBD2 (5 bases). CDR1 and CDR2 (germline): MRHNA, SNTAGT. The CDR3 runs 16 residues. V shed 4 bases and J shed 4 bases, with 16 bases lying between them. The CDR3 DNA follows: TGTGCCAGCAGTGTACCATCCTCACGGGGCACCGGGGAGCTGTTTTTT. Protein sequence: CASSVPSSRGTGELFF.

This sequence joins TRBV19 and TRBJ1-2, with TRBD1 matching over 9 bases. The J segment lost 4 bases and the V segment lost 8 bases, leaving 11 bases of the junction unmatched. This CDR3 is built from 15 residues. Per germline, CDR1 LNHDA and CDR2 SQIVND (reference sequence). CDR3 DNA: TGTGCCAGTGGGGATAAGGGACAGGGTTTCTATGGCTACACCTTC. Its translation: CASGDKGQGFYGYTF.